These T cell receptor beta chains were read from a single sample in a study of cytomegalovirus exposure and HLA in healthy donors. Here immunoSEQ multiplex PCR was the method, and the copy in TCRdb shows in-frame clones only, minus some. The table includes some 200,000 clones, 75% to 85% detected once. Material: PBMCs. The receptors were sampled from a woman aged 25 to 39 in good health and CMV-seronegative. Both conserved end residues are part of each CDR3. Fields, in order: V gene, clone size, J gene, D gene, CDR3 protein, CDR3 DNA. D genes are given only for firm matches. Some rows mark clone size as missing; the rest say once, few, many or name a class of expanded clone.

v_call: TRBV2; clone_size: -; j_call: TRBJ2-7; d_call: TRBD2; cdr3_aa: CASRTTSGGPYEQYF; cdr3_nt: TGTGCCAGCAGGACGACTAGCGGGGGACCCTACGAGCAGTACTTC
v_call: TRBV7-9; clone_size: -; j_call: TRBJ1-1; d_call: -; cdr3_aa: CASSLVAARNTEAFF; cdr3_nt: TGTGCCAGCAGCTTAGTTGCGGCCAGGAACACTGAAGCTTTCTTT
v_call: TRBV10-3; clone_size: -; j_call: TRBJ2-1; d_call: -; cdr3_aa: CAISVLPGSSYNEQFF; cdr3_nt: TGTGCCATCAGTGTCTTACCGGGGAGCTCCTACAATGAGCAGTTCTTC
v_call: TRBV6-5; clone_size: -; j_call: TRBJ2-1; d_call: -; cdr3_aa: CASSTQGSSYNEQFF; cdr3_nt: TGTGCCAGCAGTACACAGGGTAGCTCCTACAATGAGCAGTTCTTC
v_call: TRBV5-6; clone_size: -; j_call: TRBJ1-2; d_call: TRBD1; cdr3_aa: CASSSTGGYGYTF; cdr3_nt: TGTGCCAGCAGCTCGACAGGGGGCTATGGCTACACCTTC
v_call: TRBV28; clone_size: -; j_call: TRBJ1-1; d_call: TRBD1; cdr3_aa: CASSSPDRAVEAFF; cdr3_nt: TGTGCCAGCAGTTCCCCGGACAGGGCGGTTGAAGCTTTCTTT
v_call: TRBV7-8; clone_size: -; j_call: TRBJ1-1; d_call: TRBD1; cdr3_aa: CASSRRDSLNTEAFF; cdr3_nt: TGTGCCAGCAGCCGACGGGACAGTTTGAACACTGAAGCTTTCTTT
v_call: TRBV5-1; clone_size: -; j_call: TRBJ2-5; d_call: -; cdr3_aa: CASSLGTAQETQYF; cdr3_nt: TGCGCCAGCAGCTTGGGGACTGCCCAAGAGACCCAGTACTTC
v_call: TRBV19; clone_size: few; j_call: TRBJ1-5; d_call: -; cdr3_aa: CASSIAGGGRQPQHF; cdr3_nt: TGTGCCAGTAGTATAGCTGGGGGGGGGCGCCAGCCCCAGCATTTT
v_call: TRBV18; clone_size: -; j_call: TRBJ2-7; d_call: -; cdr3_aa: CASSPSVNSYEQYF; cdr3_nt: TGTGCCAGCTCACCGTCAGTTAACTCCTACGAGCAGTACTTC
v_call: TRBV28; clone_size: -; j_call: TRBJ2-5; d_call: TRBD1; cdr3_aa: CASSLLTGGTMSQYF; cdr3_nt: TGTGCCAGCAGTTTGTTGACAGGGGGCACCATGTCCCAGTACTTC
v_call: TRBV2; clone_size: few; j_call: TRBJ2-2; d_call: TRBD1; cdr3_aa: CASSEQGAPNTGELFF; cdr3_nt: TGTGCCAGCAGTGAACAGGGGGCCCCGAACACCGGGGAGCTGTTTTTT
v_call: TRBV5-4; clone_size: -; j_call: TRBJ1-2; d_call: -; cdr3_aa: CASSQDVTAGFGYTF; cdr3_nt: TGTGCCAGCAGCCAAGATGTCACGGCGGGATTCGGCTACACCTTC
v_call: TRBV4-3; clone_size: -; j_call: TRBJ1-2; d_call: TRBD1; cdr3_aa: CASSQVDRVSGYTF; cdr3_nt: TGCGCCAGCAGCCAGGTCGACAGGGTCTCTGGCTACACCTTC
v_call: TRBV15; clone_size: -; j_call: TRBJ2-2; d_call: -; cdr3_aa: CATSRLPGELFF; cdr3_nt: TGTGCCACCAGCAGACTCCCCGGGGAGCTGTTTTTT
v_call: TRBV9; clone_size: once; j_call: TRBJ2-4; d_call: TRBD2; cdr3_aa: CASSISGSDKNIQYF; cdr3_nt: TGTGCCAGCAGCATTAGCGGGAGTGACAAAAACATTCAGTACTTC
v_call: TRBV6-4; clone_size: -; j_call: TRBJ2-3; d_call: -; cdr3_aa: CASSERDTDTQYF; cdr3_nt: TGTGCCAGCAGTGAGCGGGACACAGATACGCAGTATTTT
v_call: TRBV10-2; clone_size: -; j_call: TRBJ1-2; d_call: -; cdr3_aa: CASSESGANYGYTF; cdr3_nt: TGCGCCAGCAGTGAGTCTGGGGCAAACTATGGCTACACCTTC
v_call: TRBV6-1; clone_size: -; j_call: TRBJ1-1; d_call: -; cdr3_aa: CATRGGGASTEAFF; cdr3_nt: TGTGCCACCCGCGGGGGAGGGGCGAGCACTGAAGCTTTCTTT
v_call: TRBV9; clone_size: -; j_call: TRBJ2-1; d_call: TRBD2; cdr3_aa: CASSVKSMGGSIGDEQFF; cdr3_nt: TGTGCCAGCAGCGTAAAGTCGATGGGGGGGTCCATTGGGGATGAGCAGTTCTTC
v_call: TRBV15; clone_size: -; j_call: TRBJ2-7; d_call: -; cdr3_aa: CATSRGGFEQYF; cdr3_nt: TGTGCCACCAGCAGAGGGGGCTTCGAGCAGTACTTC
v_call: TRBV19; clone_size: -; j_call: TRBJ1-6; d_call: -; cdr3_aa: CASSRSGQNASPLHF; cdr3_nt: TGTGCCAGTAGTAGATCAGGACAGAATGCTTCACCCCTCCACTTT
v_call: TRBV7-2; clone_size: -; j_call: TRBJ1-4; d_call: TRBD1; cdr3_aa: CASSLIGTGGEKLFF; cdr3_nt: TGTGCCAGCAGCTTAATCGGGACAGGGGGTGAAAAACTGTTTTTT
v_call: TRBV29-1; clone_size: -; j_call: TRBJ1-2; d_call: -; cdr3_aa: CSVVFGAGANYGYTF; cdr3_nt: TGCAGCGTTGTCTTTGGGGCAGGGGCGAACTATGGCTACACCTTC
v_call: TRBV6-5; clone_size: -; j_call: TRBJ2-2; d_call: TRBD2; cdr3_aa: CASSYTSGNTGELFF; cdr3_nt: TGTGCCAGCAGTTACACTAGCGGAAACACCGGGGAGCTGTTTTTT
v_call: TRBV11-2; clone_size: -; j_call: TRBJ2-1; d_call: TRBD2; cdr3_aa: CASSSVPGLAGTYNEQFF; cdr3_nt: TGTGCCAGCAGCTCCGTCCCGGGACTAGCGGGGACCTACAATGAGCAGTTCTTC
v_call: TRBV11-2; clone_size: -; j_call: TRBJ2-5; d_call: -; cdr3_aa: CASSPMEETQYF; cdr3_nt: TGTGCCAGCAGCCCGATGGAGGAGACCCAGTACTTC
v_call: TRBV5-6; clone_size: -; j_call: TRBJ2-7; d_call: TRBD1; cdr3_aa: CASSLSYGQGGYEQYF; cdr3_nt: TGTGCCAGCAGCTTGTCGTACGGACAGGGGGGATACGAGCAGTACTTC
v_call: TRBV7-7; clone_size: -; j_call: TRBJ2-3; d_call: TRBD2; cdr3_aa: CASSSGLAGDTQYF; cdr3_nt: TGTGCTAGCAGTTCGGGACTAGCGGGAGATACGCAGTATTTT
v_call: TRBV21-1; clone_size: once; j_call: TRBJ2-3; d_call: -; cdr3_aa: CASSKIYDDRGTDTQYF; cdr3_nt: TGTGCCAGCAGCAAAATTTACGATGACAGGGGAACAGATACGCAGTATTTT
v_call: TRBV5-1; clone_size: -; j_call: TRBJ1-1; d_call: -; cdr3_aa: CASSLEAAGVGTEAFF; cdr3_nt: TGCGCCAGCAGCTTGGAGGCGGCGGGGGTCGGCACTGAAGCTTTCTTT
v_call: TRBV28; clone_size: -; j_call: TRBJ1-5; d_call: TRBD1; cdr3_aa: CASSSITGTGAQPQHF; cdr3_nt: TGTGCCAGCAGTTCCATCACCGGGACAGGGGCACAGCCCCAGCATTTT
v_call: TRBV5-4; clone_size: -; j_call: TRBJ2-2; d_call: -; cdr3_aa: CASSVDRSRARELFF; cdr3_nt: TGTGCCAGCAGCGTTGACAGGTCGAGAGCAAGGGAGCTGTTTTTT
v_call: TRBV9; clone_size: few; j_call: TRBJ2-3; d_call: TRBD2; cdr3_aa: CASSVGAGGAGDTQYF; cdr3_nt: TGTGCCAGCAGCGTAGGAGCGGGGGGGGCAGGAGATACGCAGTATTTT
v_call: TRBV7-3; clone_size: -; j_call: TRBJ2-7; d_call: TRBD2; cdr3_aa: CASSLFPASVQGGFHYEQYF; cdr3_nt: TGTGCCAGCAGCTTATTCCCAGCGTCGGTCCAGGGAGGGTTTCACTACGAGCAGTACTTC
v_call: TRBV21-1; clone_size: -; j_call: TRBJ1-5; d_call: -; cdr3_aa: CASSKPCPGQGYQPQHF; cdr3_nt: TGTGCCAGCAGCAAACCGTGCCCGGGACAGGGGTATCAGCCCCAGCATTTT
v_call: TRBV7-2; clone_size: -; j_call: TRBJ2-7; d_call: TRBD1; cdr3_aa: CASSLETGLHYEQCF; cdr3_nt: TGTGCCAGCAGCTTAGAGACAGGGCTCCACTACGAGCAGTGCTTC
v_call: TRBV28; clone_size: -; j_call: TRBJ1-1; d_call: -; cdr3_aa: CASLGLLNTEAFF; cdr3_nt: TGTGCCAGCCTAGGACTGTTGAACACTGAAGCTTTCTTT
v_call: TRBV5-1; clone_size: few; j_call: TRBJ2-3; d_call: TRBD2; cdr3_aa: CASSLGLAVGDTQYF; cdr3_nt: TGCGCCAGCAGCTTGGGACTAGCGGTAGGGGATACGCAGTATTTT
v_call: TRBV6-4; clone_size: few; j_call: TRBJ2-3; d_call: TRBD2; cdr3_aa: CASSGTSGGADTQYF; cdr3_nt: TGTGCCAGCAGTGGGACTAGCGGGGGGGCAGATACGCAGTATTTT
v_call: TRBV15; clone_size: -; j_call: TRBJ2-6; d_call: TRBD1; cdr3_aa: CATSTMGQGAGANVLTF; cdr3_nt: TGTGCCACCAGCACAATGGGACAGGGAGCTGGGGCCAACGTCCTGACTTTC
v_call: TRBV10-3; clone_size: -; j_call: TRBJ1-4; d_call: TRBD1; cdr3_aa: CAISDPRQGGEKLFF; cdr3_nt: TGTGCCATCAGTGATCCGAGACAGGGTGGAGAAAAACTGTTTTTT
v_call: TRBV4-3; clone_size: -; j_call: TRBJ2-2; d_call: -; cdr3_aa: CASSQDRGAGLIGELFF; cdr3_nt: TGCGCCAGCAGCCAAGATCGGGGGGCCGGGCTGATCGGGGAGCTGTTTTTT
v_call: TRBV11-1; clone_size: -; j_call: TRBJ2-5; d_call: -; cdr3_aa: CASSLSLLYGQETQYF; cdr3_nt: TGTGCCAGCAGCTTATCCCTCCTTTACGGCCAAGAGACCCAGTACTTC
v_call: TRBV4-1; clone_size: -; j_call: TRBJ2-1; d_call: -; cdr3_aa: CASSQVAGDNEQFF; cdr3_nt: TGCGCCAGCAGCCAAGTAGCCGGCGACAATGAGCAGTTCTTC
v_call: TRBV5-1; clone_size: once; j_call: TRBJ1-2; d_call: TRBD1; cdr3_aa: CASSRGQNYGYTF; cdr3_nt: TGCGCCAGCAGTAGGGGACAGAACTATGGCTACACCTTC
v_call: TRBV7-6; clone_size: few; j_call: TRBJ1-1; d_call: -; cdr3_aa: CASSLALWGQGEAFF; cdr3_nt: TGTGCCAGCAGCTTAGCGCTCTGGGGGCAGGGTGAAGCTTTCTTT
v_call: TRBV5-1; clone_size: -; j_call: TRBJ2-3; d_call: TRBD2; cdr3_aa: CASSGYGTSGEADTQYF; cdr3_nt: TGCGCCAGCAGCGGATACGGGACTAGTGGTGAGGCAGATACGCAGTATTTT
v_call: TRBV11-2; clone_size: once; j_call: TRBJ1-6; d_call: TRBD1; cdr3_aa: CASRAITGVSDSPLHF; cdr3_nt: TGTGCCAGCAGGGCGATTACAGGGGTATCGGATTCACCCCTCCACTTT
v_call: TRBV7-9; clone_size: -; j_call: TRBJ2-7; d_call: TRBD1; cdr3_aa: CASSPRQGSDSYEQYF; cdr3_nt: TGTGCCAGCAGCCCCCGACAGGGTTCCGACTCCTACGAGCAGTACTTC
v_call: TRBV7-6; clone_size: -; j_call: TRBJ1-4; d_call: -; cdr3_aa: CASSFRNEKLFF; cdr3_nt: TGTGCCAGCAGCTTCAGAAATGAAAAACTGTTTTTT
v_call: TRBV7-9; clone_size: few; j_call: TRBJ2-7; d_call: TRBD1; cdr3_aa: CASSRDSSYEQYF; cdr3_nt: TGTGCCAGCAGCCGGGACAGCTCCTACGAGCAGTACTTC
v_call: TRBV6-5; clone_size: -; j_call: TRBJ1-5; d_call: TRBD1; cdr3_aa: CASSGTGGYQPQHF; cdr3_nt: TGTGCCAGCAGTGGGACAGGAGGCTATCAGCCCCAGCATTTT
v_call: TRBV28; clone_size: -; j_call: TRBJ2-7; d_call: -; cdr3_aa: CASRMDSSYEQYF; cdr3_nt: TGTGCCAGCAGGATGGACAGCTCCTACGAGCAGTACTTC
v_call: TRBV6-7; clone_size: -; j_call: TRBJ2-3; d_call: TRBD2; cdr3_aa: CASSCEAGGPRGDTQYF; cdr3_nt: TGTGCCAGCAGTTGTGAAGCGGGGGGCCCGCGGGGAGATACGCAGTATTTT